This passage covers 2 T cell receptor beta chains from one sample sequenced in a study of blood T cell repertoires in COVID-19. Here immunoSEQ multiplex PCR was the method, and the copy in TCRdb shows in-frame clones only, minus some. Of a few hundred thousand clones listed, 90% are singletons. The sample was PBMCs or T cells enriched from blood (not recorded which). The receptors here all came from a woman younger than 30 with acute COVID-19.

Concerning this clone itself: The sample holds other DNA sequences that translate to the same CDR3. The chain links TRBV28 to TRBJ1-5; D remains unclear. The V end lost 2 bases, the J end lost 2 bases, and 7 bases lay between the germline ends. Germline CDR1 reads MDHEN; CDR2 reads SYDVKM. The CDR3 totals 14 residues. The CDR3 region is CASSLGGGNQPQHF. As DNA, the CDR3 is TGTGCCAGCAGTTTAGGCGGAGGCAATCAGCCCCAGCATTTT.

The chain has TRBV10-3 and TRBJ1-5; D is perhaps TRBD1 (5 bases). The germline V and J ends were trimmed by 0 bases and 6 bases, with 9 bases remaining between them. CDR1 and CDR2 from the germline V gene are ENHRY and SYGVKD. The CDR3 sequence is 14 residues long. CDR3 sequence: CAISESEGAQPQHF. The DNA for the CDR3 is TGTGCCATCAGTGAGTCGGAAGGGGCTCAGCCCCAGCATTTT.